This is a list of T cell receptor beta chains from one sample in a study of shared clonotypes between healthy human individuals. Measured with immunoSEQ multiplex PCR; TCRdb has only the in-frame clones, and not every one. Here the sample spans hundreds of thousands of clones, about 90% being singletons. The sequencing sample was made of naive CD8+ T cells sorted from blood. The receptors here all came from a man aged 30 to 45 in good health. Both conserved end residues are part of each CDR3. The D gene is left open where the match is weak. Size tells how often a clone was seen (once, few, many) or the class of an expanded clone, and some rows leave it out.

clone_size | j_call | d_call | v_call | cdr3_aa | cdr3_nt
once | TRBJ2-3 | NA | TRBV5-5 | CASSLEADTQYF | TGTGCCAGCAGCTTGGAGGCAGATACGCAGTATTTT
once | TRBJ2-7 | TRBD2 | TRBV2 | CASRWGGGHEQYF | TGTGCCAGCAGATGGGGGGGAGGCCACGAGCAGTACTTC
NA | TRBJ2-6 | NA | TRBV9 | CASSSGTQPFSGANVLTF | TGTGCCAGCAGCTCTGGGACTCAACCGTTCTCTGGGGCCAACGTCCTGACTTTC
NA | TRBJ1-1 | TRBD1 | TRBV29-1 | CSVFTGDTEAFF | TGCAGCGTTTTTACAGGGGACACTGAAGCTTTCTTT
NA | TRBJ2-7 | NA | TRBV28 | CASRGTNYRDSDEQYF | TGTGCCAGCCGGGGGACAAACTATCGGGATAGCGACGAGCAGTACTTC
NA | TRBJ2-1 | NA | TRBV7-9 | CASSDGTKDNEQFF | TGTGCCAGCAGCGACGGGACAAAGGACAATGAGCAGTTCTTC
NA | TRBJ2-3 | NA | TRBV28 | CASRLHLRTSTDTQYF | TGTGCCAGCAGATTACACTTGCGGACTAGCACAGATACGCAGTATTTT
NA | TRBJ2-5 | TRBD2 | TRBV7-2 | CASSLEGLAAQETQYF | TGTGCCAGCAGCTTAGAGGGACTAGCGGCACAAGAGACCCAGTACTTC
NA | TRBJ1-5 | NA | TRBV28 | CASRKPGQPGQPQHF | TGTGCCAGCAGAAAGCCGGGGCAACCAGGCCAGCCCCAGCATTTT
NA | TRBJ2-4 | TRBD1 | TRBV28 | CASSLLAQGANIQYF | TGTGCCAGCAGTTTATTGGCCCAGGGGGCAAACATTCAGTACTTC
once | TRBJ2-7 | NA | TRBV11-2 | CASRRMTEPLEQYF | TGTGCCAGCAGGCGCATGACAGAGCCCCTCGAGCAGTACTTC
NA | TRBJ2-1 | TRBD2 | TRBV27 | CASSPGTRVYNEQFF | TGTGCCAGCAGTCCAGGGACTAGGGTGTACAATGAGCAGTTCTTC
NA | TRBJ2-3 | NA | TRBV15 | CATSILFGSTDTQYF | TGTGCCACCAGCATTCTGTTTGGTAGCACAGATACGCAGTATTTT
NA | TRBJ2-1 | NA | TRBV21-1 | CASSIAVGLYNEQFF | TGTGCCAGCAGTATAGCTGTGGGACTATACAATGAGCAGTTCTTC
NA | TRBJ2-7 | NA | TRBV2 | CASSGRDYEQYF | TGTGCCAGCAGCGGCAGGGACTACGAGCAGTACTTC
few | TRBJ2-7 | NA | TRBV18 | CASSAGGLHEQYF | TGTGCCAGCTCTGCAGGAGGTCTGCACGAGCAGTACTTC
NA | TRBJ2-2 | TRBD1 | TRBV6-5 | CAIGRTGNTGELFF | TGTGCCATAGGCAGGACAGGGAACACCGGGGAGCTGTTTTTT
NA | TRBJ2-3 | TRBD2 | TRBV9 | CASSVDGGGSSTDTQYF | TGTGCCAGCAGCGTAGATGGGGGAGGGAGTAGCACAGATACGCAGTATTTT
NA | TRBJ1-3 | TRBD1 | TRBV2 | CASFQSRQGENTIYF | TGTGCCAGCTTCCAAAGCCGACAGGGAGAAAACACCATATATTTT
once | TRBJ2-7 | NA | TRBV19 | CASSPLPTGTYEQYF | TGTGCCAGTAGTCCCCTTCCTACAGGGACCTACGAGCAGTACTTC
NA | TRBJ2-7 | NA | TRBV6-6 | CASSEGGPPYEQYF | TGTGCCAGCAGCGAGGGCGGACCTCCCTACGAGCAGTACTTC
NA | TRBJ2-1 | TRBD2 | TRBV25-1 | CASSEGGQASYNEQFF | TGTGCCAGCAGTGAGGGAGGGCAGGCCTCCTACAATGAGCAGTTCTTC